This entry lists 28 T cell receptor beta chains sequenced from one sample in a study of PD-1 blockade in mismatch repair-deficient tumors. The method was immunoSEQ multiplex PCR; TCRdb's version includes in-frame clones alone and lacks a portion of them. The table has about 63,000 clones, about 87% seen once. Sequenced material: peripheral blood, taken 52 weeks after starting pembrolizumab. These receptors came from an adult with mismatch repair-deficient cancer.

The V call is TRBV4-3, the J call TRBJ1-2; 12 positions agree with TRBD1. The J segment lost 4 bases and the V segment lost 0 bases, leaving 6 bases of the junction unmatched. CDR1 and CDR2 from the germline V gene are LGHNA and YSLEER. The CDR3 is 17 residues long. The CDR3 DNA reads TGCGCCAGCAGCCAAGATAGGGACAGGGGGCAGGGCTATGGCTACACCTTC. This codes for CASSQDRDRGQGYGYTF.

The chain recombines TRBV18 with TRBJ2-1; D call uncertain. V lost 2 bases and J lost 0, with 14 bases in between. Germline V gene sequence: CDR1 KGHSH, CDR2 LQKENI. The CDR3 consists of 17 residues. The CDR3 sequence: CASSPVGPSVSYNEQFF. The DNA of the CDR3 is TGTGCCAGCTCACCAGTTGGCCCTTCCGTCTCCTACAATGAGCAGTTCTTC. Full variable domain (missing parts from reference TRBV18 and TRBJ2-1): NAGVMQNPRHLVRRRGQEARLRCSPMKGHSHVYWYRQLPEEGLKFMVYLQKENIIDESGMPKERFSAEFPKEGPSILRIQQVVRGDSAAYFCASSPVGPSVSYNEQFFGPGTRLTVL.

V usage is TRBV14 and J usage is TRBJ2-1, with TRBD2 matching 11 bases. The germline V gene has CDR1 SGHDN and CDR2 FVKESK. This CDR3 spans 16 amino acids. V lost 0 bases to trimming and J lost 9 bases; unmatched junction nucleotides: 7. The CDR3 coding sequence is TGTGCCAGCAGCCAAGATACTAGCGGGAGACCCACTGAGCAGTTCTTC. Its translation: CASSQDTSGRPTEQFF.

This chain uses TRBV7-9 with TRBJ2-3; 7 bases are shared with TRBD1. J gave up 4 bases and V 1 base, and 2 bases lay outside the gene matches. Germline V gene data show CDR1 as SEHNR and CDR2 as FQNEAQ (reference sequence). CDR3 length equals 14 residues. This CDR3 is CASSLGGGSDTQYF. The CDR3 DNA sequence: TGTGCCAGCAGCTTAGGAGGGGGCTCAGATACGCAGTATTTT.

As concerns this clone: Because the CDR3's place on the DNA is in doubt, the DNA is left out and the CDR3 is given as listed by TCRdb. The CDR3 sequence is CASRPSVASGSTCEQYF. The chain carries TRBV12-2 and TRBJ2-7; the D segment call TRBD2 is taken from the table without a DNA check. TRBV12-2 is tagged as a pseudogene. The CDR3 is 17 amino acids in total, end residues counted.

In this sample, this clone turned up once. CDR3 DNA sequence: TGTGCCAGCAGTGAGCCCCCCAGGACAGGGCCTTACCAAGAGACCCAGTACTTC. Its protein product is CASSEPPRTGPYQETQYF. The V call is TRBV25-1, the J call TRBJ2-5; 8 bases are a match to TRBD1. CDR1 and CDR2 from the germline V gene are MGHDK and SYGVNS. V gave up 3 bases and J gave up 0 bases; unmatched junction bases: 12. CDR3 length: 18 amino acids.

V gene TRBV18 combines with J gene TRBJ2-7, with TRBD1 matching 8 bases. This CDR3 spans 15 amino acids. Germline values: CDR1 KGHSH, CDR2 LQKENI. The J segment lost 4 bases and the V segment lost 3 bases, leaving 8 bases of the junction unmatched. The CDR3 coding sequence is TGTGCCAGCTCACCCCCCGGACAGGGTCGGTACGAGCAGTACTTC. Translated, it gives CASSPPGQGRYEQYF.

V gene TRBV19 combines with J gene TRBJ2-7; 7 bases fit TRBD2. The length of the CDR3 is 17 residues. Trimming cost V 3 bases and J 1 base; bases outside gene matches: 12. Germline CDR1 reads LNHDA; CDR2 reads SQIVND (reference sequence). The CDR3 region has the DNA TGTGCCAGTAGTATCTTGGCTAGCGGAAGCGGGTCCTACGAGCAGTACTTC. Translating gives CASSILASGSGSYEQYF.

The V call is TRBV6-1, the J call TRBJ1-4; possible D gene TRBD1, 6 bases. The V gene's germline CDR1 is MNHNS and CDR2 SASEGT. This CDR3 region has 14 residues. V lost 6 bases, J lost 5 bases, and 13 bases lay in between. CDR3 residues: CASSATGMNEKLFF. CDR3 DNA sequence: TGTGCCAGCAGCGCAACAGGGATGAATGAAAAACTGTTTTTT.

The chain joins TRBV27 to TRBJ2-7; 8 bases agree with TRBD1. CDR1 and CDR2 from the germline V gene are MNHEY and SMNVEV (reference sequence). With 1 base clipped from V and 6 bases from J, the junction kept 8 bases outside the gene matches. CDR3 length: 15 residues. The CDR3 loop is CASSLLGQGAGEQYF. The CDR3 nucleotides read TGTGCCAGCAGTTTATTGGGGCAGGGGGCGGGCGAGCAGTACTTC.

The chain couples TRBV5-1 to TRBJ2-7, with D maybe TRBD2 (7 bases). Trimming pared 3 bases from V and 5 bases from J, leaving 18 bases between. The CDR3 has 15 amino acids. Per the germline V gene, CDR1 is SGHRS and CDR2 is YFSETQ. CDR3 in amino acids: CASSSFGGQKDEQYF. The CDR3 nucleotides read TGCGCCAGCAGCTCTTTCGGGGGGCAGAAAGACGAGCAGTACTTC.

This rearrangement joins TRBV25-1 to TRBJ2-6; D is perhaps TRBD1 (6 bases). The CDR3 sequence is 15 residues long. Trimming pared 2 bases from V and 4 bases from J, leaving 9 bases between. CDR1 and CDR2 (germline): MGHDK, SYGVNS. CDR3 nucleotide sequence: TGTGCCAGCAGTGAAGCGACAGGAGGGGCCAACGTCCTGACTTTC. The encoded protein is CASSEATGGANVLTF.

This sequence joins TRBV11-3 and TRBJ2-5; TRBD2 matches at 7 bases. This CDR3 contains 18 residues. Germline V gene lookup returns CDR1 SGHNT and CDR2 YENEEA. J lost 5 bases, V lost 0 bases, and 15 bases had no gene match. The CDR3 spells CASSLDSGSGGSGETQYF. In nucleotides, the CDR3 is TGTGCCAGCAGCTTAGATTCGGGTTCGGGCGGGAGCGGGGAGACCCAGTACTTC. The variable domain in full, with the rest retrieved from reference TRBV11-3 and TRBJ2-5, is EAGVVQSPRYKIIEKKQPVAFWCNPISGHNTLYWYLQNLGQGPELLIRYENEEAVDDSQLPKDRFSAERLKGVDSTLKIQPAELGDSAVYLCASSLDSGSGGSGETQYFGPGTRLLVL.

This clone appeared a few times. This chain uses TRBV6-5 with TRBJ2-6; D gene ambiguous. With 0 bases removed from V and 4 bases from J, the gap between germline ends came to 10 bases. Germline loops: CDR1 MNHEY, CDR2 SVGAGI. This CDR3 spans 16 amino acids. For the CDR3, the DNA is TGTGCCAGCAGTTACTCATCCGGGTTGGGGGCCAACGTCCTGACTTTC. Protein product: CASSYSSGLGANVLTF.

The chain has TRBV27 and TRBJ2-3, with a tentative D call TRBD2 (7 bases). The CDR3 has 15 residues. Germline V CDR1 and CDR2: MNHEY, SMNVEV (reference sequence). Trimming removed 2 bases from V and 1 base from J, with 10 bases in between. This CDR3 is CASSLGGAGTDTQYF. The CDR3 nucleotides are TGTGCCAGCAGTTTAGGGGGGGCCGGCACAGATACGCAGTATTTT.

Points on this clone: The germline gene is not matched at one end of the junction; a read error may be the cause. The CDR3 protein is CASSPTGGERNF. CDR3 bases: TGCGCCAGCAGCCCGACAGGGGGCGAGAGGAACTTC. The gene calls are TRBV5-1 and TRBJ2-7; the match to TRBD1 covers 10 bases. CDR1 is SGHRS and CDR2 is YFSETQ in the germline V gene. The CDR3 runs to 12 residues.

The chain joins TRBV19 to TRBJ2-1; maybe TRBD2 (5 bases). V shed 11 bases and J shed 0 bases, with 14 bases lying between them. CDR1 is LNHDA, CDR2 SQIVND, per germline (reference sequence). The CDR3 is 14 residues long. Written as DNA, the CDR3 is TGTGCCTCAAGACGGGGAAGCTCCTACAATGAGCAGTTCTTC. Translation gives CASRRGSSYNEQFF.

This chain joins TRBV7-8 and TRBJ1-1, with D possibly TRBD1 on 5 matching bases. The CDR3 length is 12 residues. Trimming cost V 0 bases and J 7 bases, with 6 bases left between them. Germline V gene sequence: CDR1 SGHVS, CDR2 FQNEAQ. The CDR3 here is CASSLADSEAFF. The CDR3 region has the DNA TGTGCCAGCAGCTTAGCCGACAGTGAAGCTTTCTTT.

The chain employs TRBV2 and TRBJ2-5; perhaps D is TRBD1 or TRBD2 (5 bases each). CDR1 and CDR2 (germline): SNHLY, FYNNEI. CDR3 length: 17 residues. Trimming removed 0 bases at V and 4 bases at J, with 18 bases between. The CDR3 reads CASSEALRDQRAETQYF. CDR3 nucleotides: TGTGCCAGCAGTGAAGCGCTTCGGGACCAGAGGGCAGAGACCCAGTACTTC.

The chain carries TRBV7-9 and TRBJ2-5, with 10 bases aligning to TRBD1. Germline V CDR1 and CDR2: SEHNR, FQNEAQ (reference sequence). V lost 5 bases to trimming and J lost 5 bases; unmatched junction nucleotides: 11. The CDR3 totals 16 residues. In DNA, the CDR3 is TGTGCCAGCAGCCCTAGTGGACAGGGGGTGAAGGAGACCCAGTACTTC. Protein sequence: CASSPSGQGVKETQYF. The entire variable domain, with the rest obtained from reference TRBV7-9 and TRBJ2-5, is as follows: DTGVSQNPRHKITKRGQNVTFRCDPISEHNRLYWYRQTLGQGPEFLTYFQNEAQLEKSRLLSDRFSAERPKGSFSTLEIQRTEQGDSAMYLCASSPSGQGVKETQYFGPGTRLLVL.

The chain combines TRBV4-1 with TRBJ2-3; 9 bases agree with TRBD2. Germline CDR1 and CDR2: MGHRA and YSYEKL. V was clipped by 0 bases and J by 3 bases; unmatched bases: 4. The CDR3 is 16 residues long. The CDR3 region has the DNA TGCGCCAGCAGCCAAGAATGGGCGGGAGGGACAGATACGCAGTATTTT. Its protein product is CASSQEWAGGTDTQYF.

The count of this clone is one. The chain combines TRBV10-2 with TRBJ2-1, with D uncertain. CDR3 size: 10 residues. Trimming removed 2 bases at V and 10 bases at J, with 3 bases between. The germline V gene encodes CDR1 WSHSY and CDR2 SAAADI. In DNA form, the CDR3 reads TGCGCCAGCAGTGAGCGGGAGCAGTTCTTC. This encodes CASSEREQFF.

This clone appeared once. This chain links TRBV11-2 with TRBJ2-5; D may be TRBD1 (5 bases). Germline-derived CDR1 and CDR2 are SGHAT and FQNNGV. The CDR3 length is 16 residues. V was trimmed by 2 bases and J by 5 bases, leaving 18 bases between them. The CDR3 loop is CASSLKLDSLGETQYF. The CDR3, as DNA: TGTGCCAGCAGCTTAAAATTAGACAGCCTCGGGGAGACCCAGTACTTC. The full variable domain, with the rest looked up from reference TRBV11-2 and TRBJ2-5, is EAGVAQSPRYKIIEKRQSVAFWCNPISGHATLYWYQQILGQGPKLLIQFQNNGVVDDSQLPKDRFSAERLKGVDSTLKIQPAKLEDSAVYLCASSLKLDSLGETQYFGPGTRLLVL.

V and J are TRBV11-2 and TRBJ2-2; 7 nucleotides agree with TRBD1. Germline-derived CDR1 and CDR2 are SGHAT and FQNNGV. V lost 2 bases, J lost 5 bases, and 5 bases stayed unmatched. The CDR3 extends over 15 amino acids. The CDR3 bases are TGTGCCAGCAGCTTAATAACAGGGGTAACCGGGGAGCTGTTTTTT. It translates to CASSLITGVTGELFF.

This clone turned up a few times. V gene TRBV19 combines with J gene TRBJ2-7, with D maybe TRBD1 (8 bases). This CDR3 has 15 amino acids. The V gene's germline CDR1 is LNHDA and CDR2 SQIVND (reference sequence). The V end lost 4 bases, the J end lost 5 bases, and 18 bases lay between the germline ends. The CDR3 sequence is CASSTHRGGLNEQYF. The DNA of the CDR3 is TGTGCCAGTAGTACGCACAGGGGGGGACTGAACGAGCAGTACTTC.

The chain combines TRBV30 with TRBJ2-1; D gene uncertain. The germline CDR1 and CDR2 sequences are GTSNPN and SVGIG (reference sequence). The CDR3 is made up of 11 amino acids. Trimming pared 6 bases from V and 7 bases from J, leaving 10 bases between. CDR3 loop: CACLLANEQFF. CDR3 nucleotides: TGTGCCTGCCTCCTCGCGAATGAGCAGTTCTTC.

This sequence joins TRBV5-1 and TRBJ1-1, with 7 bases that match TRBD1. Germline V gene lookup returns CDR1 SGHRS and CDR2 YFSETQ. V dropped 4 bases and J dropped 3; count of bases not matched to a gene: 9. This CDR3 region has 15 residues. As DNA, the CDR3 is TGCGCCAGCAGCCCCCAAGACAGGGACGACACTGAAGCTTTCTTT. It translates to CASSPQDRDDTEAFF.

This clone was recorded once. The chain employs TRBV15 and TRBJ2-7, with a possible D match to TRBD2 (5 bases). The CDR3 spans 14 residues. The germline V and J ends were trimmed by 1 base and 2 bases, with 9 bases remaining between them. In germline, CDR1 is LNHNV, CDR2 YYDKDF (reference sequence). This chain's CDR3 is CATSRGTEAYEQYF. CDR3 nucleotide sequence: TGTGCCACCAGCAGAGGGACGGAGGCCTACGAGCAGTACTTC.